This T cell receptor (beta chain) was sequenced during a study of cytomegalovirus exposure and HLA in healthy donors. The PCR was carried out with 60 Vbeta primers and 13 Jbeta primers. This table comes from immunoSEQ multiplex PCR, and its TCRdb copy is limited to in-frame clones, with some not included. There are roughly 150,000 clones in the sample; approximately 82% occur only once, and approximately 11% lies in the top ten. This clone has only a few counts. The CDR3 length is 13 residues. V was clipped by 6 bases and J by 4 bases; unmatched bases: 5. Germline V lookup: CDR1 ENHRY, CDR2 SYGVKD. The source of this sequence is a man between 18 and 29 years old in good health and CMV-seropositive. The source material was PBMCs. V and J are TRBV10-3 and TRBJ1-1; 7 positions agree with TRBD1. The CDR3 nucleotides read TGTGCCATCAGGGGGGACAGCTTCACTGAAGCTTTCTTT. Translated: CAIRGDSFTEAFF.